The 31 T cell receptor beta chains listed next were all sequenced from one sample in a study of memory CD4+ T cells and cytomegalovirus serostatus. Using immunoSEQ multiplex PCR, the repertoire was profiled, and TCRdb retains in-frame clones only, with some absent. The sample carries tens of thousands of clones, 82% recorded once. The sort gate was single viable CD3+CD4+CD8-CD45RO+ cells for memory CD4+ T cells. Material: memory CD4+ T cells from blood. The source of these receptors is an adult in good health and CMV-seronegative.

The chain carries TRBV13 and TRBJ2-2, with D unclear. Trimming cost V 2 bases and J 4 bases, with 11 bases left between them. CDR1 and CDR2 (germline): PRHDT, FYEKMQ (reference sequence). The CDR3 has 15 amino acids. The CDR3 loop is CASSLMSRLTGELFF. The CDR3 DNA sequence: TGTGCCAGCAGCTTAATGTCGCGTCTCACCGGGGAGCTGTTTTTT.

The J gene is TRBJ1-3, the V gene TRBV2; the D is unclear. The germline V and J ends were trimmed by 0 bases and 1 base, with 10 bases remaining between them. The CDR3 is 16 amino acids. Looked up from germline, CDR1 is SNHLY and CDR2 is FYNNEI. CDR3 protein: CASSEAVRGSGNTIYF. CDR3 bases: TGTGCCAGCAGTGAAGCGGTCCGAGGATCTGGAAACACCATATATTTT.

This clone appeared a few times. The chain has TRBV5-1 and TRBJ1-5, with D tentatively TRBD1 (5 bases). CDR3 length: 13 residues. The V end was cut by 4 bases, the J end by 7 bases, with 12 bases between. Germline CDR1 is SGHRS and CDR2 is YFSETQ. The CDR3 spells CASSEGPGQPQHF. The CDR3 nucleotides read TGCGCCAGCAGCGAGGGACCGGGGCAGCCCCAGCATTTT.

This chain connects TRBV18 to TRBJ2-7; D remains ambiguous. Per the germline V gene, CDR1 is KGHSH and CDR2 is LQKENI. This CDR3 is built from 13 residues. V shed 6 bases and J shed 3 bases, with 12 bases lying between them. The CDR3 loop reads CASSLMGSYEQYF. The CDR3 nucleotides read TGTGCCAGCTCCCTTATGGGCAGCTACGAGCAGTACTTC. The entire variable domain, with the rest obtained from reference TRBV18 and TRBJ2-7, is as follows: NAGVMQNPRHLVRRRGQEARLRCSPMKGHSHVYWYRQLPEEGLKFMVYLQKENIIDESGMPKERFSAEFPKEGPSILRIQQVVRGDSAAYFCASSLMGSYEQYFGPGTRLTVT.

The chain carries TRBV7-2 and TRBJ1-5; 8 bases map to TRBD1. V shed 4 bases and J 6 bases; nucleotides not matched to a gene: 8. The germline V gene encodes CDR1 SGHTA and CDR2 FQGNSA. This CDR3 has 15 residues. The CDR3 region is CASSSGTGQGQPQHF. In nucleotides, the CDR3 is TGTGCCAGCAGCTCCGGGACAGGTCAAGGTCAGCCCCAGCATTTT.

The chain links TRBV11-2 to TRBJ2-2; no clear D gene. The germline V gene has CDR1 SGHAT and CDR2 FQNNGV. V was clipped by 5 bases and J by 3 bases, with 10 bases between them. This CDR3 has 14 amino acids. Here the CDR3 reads CASSQGRDTGELFF. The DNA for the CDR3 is TGTGCCAGCAGCCAAGGACGGGACACCGGGGAGCTGTTTTTT.

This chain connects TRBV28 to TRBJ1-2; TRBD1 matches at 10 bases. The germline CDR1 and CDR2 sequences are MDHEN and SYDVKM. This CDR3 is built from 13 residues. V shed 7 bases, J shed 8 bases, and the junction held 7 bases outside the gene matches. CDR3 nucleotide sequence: TGTGCCAGCATCCGGGACAGGGGAGGAGGCTACACCTTC. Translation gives CASIRDRGGGYTF.

The CDR3 region has the DNA TGTGCCAGCAGCCCCGAGGGTCAGGGCGGCTACACCTTC. As protein: CASSPEGQGGYTF. V is TRBV7-9 and J is TRBJ1-2, with TRBD1 as a possible D gene (5 bases). V dropped 5 bases and J dropped 8 bases, with 15 bases sitting between them. The V gene's germline CDR1 is SEHNR and CDR2 FQNEAQ (reference sequence). The length of the CDR3 is 13 residues. Complete variable domain (other parts from reference TRBV7-9 and TRBJ1-2): DTGVSQNPRHKITKRGQNVTFRCDPISEHNRLYWYRQTLGQGPEFLTYFQNEAQLEKSRLLSDRFSAERPKGSFSTLEIQRTEQGDSAMYLCASSPEGQGGYTFGSGTRLTVV.

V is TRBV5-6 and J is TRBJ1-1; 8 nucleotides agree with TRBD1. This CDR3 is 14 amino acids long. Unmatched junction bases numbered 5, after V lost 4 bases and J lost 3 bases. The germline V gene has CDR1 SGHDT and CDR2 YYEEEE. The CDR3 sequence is CASSRGQGDTEAFF. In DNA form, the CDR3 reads TGTGCCAGCAGCCGCGGACAGGGAGACACTGAAGCTTTCTTT.

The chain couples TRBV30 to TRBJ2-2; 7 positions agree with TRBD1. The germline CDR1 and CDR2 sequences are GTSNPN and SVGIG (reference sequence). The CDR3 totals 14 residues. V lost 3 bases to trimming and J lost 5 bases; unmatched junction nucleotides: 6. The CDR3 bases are TGTGCCTGGAGGTTGACAGGGAAAACCGGGGAGCTGTTTTTT. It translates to CAWRLTGKTGELFF.

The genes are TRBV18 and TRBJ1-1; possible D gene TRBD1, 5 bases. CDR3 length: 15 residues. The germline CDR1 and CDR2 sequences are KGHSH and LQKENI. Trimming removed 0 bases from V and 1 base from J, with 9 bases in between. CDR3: CASSPPLTGNTEAFF. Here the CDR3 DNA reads TGTGCCAGCTCACCACCGCTTACAGGGAACACTGAAGCTTTCTTT.

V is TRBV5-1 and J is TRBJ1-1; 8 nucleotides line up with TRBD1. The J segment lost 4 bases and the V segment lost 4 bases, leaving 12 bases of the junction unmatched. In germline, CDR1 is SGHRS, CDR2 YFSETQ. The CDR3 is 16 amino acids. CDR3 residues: CASSAGQGRMSTEAFF. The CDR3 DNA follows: TGCGCCAGCAGCGCCGGACAGGGAAGAATGAGCACTGAAGCTTTCTTT.

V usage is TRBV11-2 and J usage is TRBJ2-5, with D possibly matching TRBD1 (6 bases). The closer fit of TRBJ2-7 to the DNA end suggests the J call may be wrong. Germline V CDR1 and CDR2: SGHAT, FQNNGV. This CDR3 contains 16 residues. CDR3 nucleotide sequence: TGTGCCAGCAGCTCGTACAGGGAAGGCCGGCAGTACGAGCAGTACTTC. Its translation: CASSSYREGRQYEQYF.

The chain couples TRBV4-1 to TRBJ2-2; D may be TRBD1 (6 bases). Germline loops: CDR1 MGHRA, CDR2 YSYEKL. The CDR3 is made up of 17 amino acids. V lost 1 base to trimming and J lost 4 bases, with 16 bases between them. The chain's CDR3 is CASSQGERGFVTGELFF. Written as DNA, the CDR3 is TGCGCCAGCAGCCAAGGGGAGAGGGGGTTCGTCACCGGGGAGCTGTTTTTT.

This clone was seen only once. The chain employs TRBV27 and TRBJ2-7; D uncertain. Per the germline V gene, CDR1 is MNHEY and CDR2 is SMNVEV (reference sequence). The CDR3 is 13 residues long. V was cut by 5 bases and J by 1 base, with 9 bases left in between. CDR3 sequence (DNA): TGTGCCAGCAGTCCGGCCCTTTCCTACGAGCAGTACTTC. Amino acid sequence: CASSPALSYEQYF.

The CDR3 DNA follows: TGTGCCAGCAGTATCTCCGAGCAGGGACATGAGCAGTTCTTC. It encodes CASSISEQGHEQFF. The V and J genes are TRBV2 and TRBJ2-1; D is possibly TRBD1 or TRBD2 (5 bases each). This CDR3 contains 14 residues. The germline V and J ends were trimmed by 5 bases and 8 bases, with 16 bases remaining between them. Germline CDR1 SNHLY, CDR2 FYNNEI.

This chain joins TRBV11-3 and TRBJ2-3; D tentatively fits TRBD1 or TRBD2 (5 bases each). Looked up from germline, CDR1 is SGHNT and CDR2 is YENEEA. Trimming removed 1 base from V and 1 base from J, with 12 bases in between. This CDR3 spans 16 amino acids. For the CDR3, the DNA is TGTGCCAGCAGCTTAGGGGGGACGCTGGGCACAGATACGCAGTATTTT. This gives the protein CASSLGGTLGTDTQYF.

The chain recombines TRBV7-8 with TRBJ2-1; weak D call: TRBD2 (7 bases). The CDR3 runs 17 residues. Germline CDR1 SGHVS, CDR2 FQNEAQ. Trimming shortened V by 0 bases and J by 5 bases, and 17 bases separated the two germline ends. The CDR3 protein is CASSLAGKRGGHNEQFF. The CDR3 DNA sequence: TGTGCCAGCAGCTTAGCCGGAAAAAGGGGGGGGCACAATGAGCAGTTCTTC. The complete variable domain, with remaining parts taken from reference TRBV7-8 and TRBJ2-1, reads GAGVSQSPRYKVAKRGQDVALRCDPISGHVSLFWYQQALGQGPEFLTYFQNEAQLDKSGLPSDRFFAERPEGSVSTLKIQRTQQEDSAVYLCASSLAGKRGGHNEQFFGPGTRLTVL.

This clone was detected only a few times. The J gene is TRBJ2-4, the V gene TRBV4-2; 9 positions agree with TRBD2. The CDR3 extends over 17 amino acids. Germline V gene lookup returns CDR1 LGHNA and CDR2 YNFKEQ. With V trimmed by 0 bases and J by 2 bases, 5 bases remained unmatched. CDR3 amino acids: CASSQEERGVSKNIQYF. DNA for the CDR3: TGTGCCAGCAGCCAAGAAGAGCGGGGGGTATCCAAAAACATTCAGTACTTC.

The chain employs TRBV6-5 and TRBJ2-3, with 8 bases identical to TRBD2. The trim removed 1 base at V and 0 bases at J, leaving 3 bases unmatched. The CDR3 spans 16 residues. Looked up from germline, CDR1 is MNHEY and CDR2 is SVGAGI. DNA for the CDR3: TGTGCCAGCAGTTACTATAAGCGGGGGAGCACAGATACGCAGTATTTT. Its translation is CASSYYKRGSTDTQYF.

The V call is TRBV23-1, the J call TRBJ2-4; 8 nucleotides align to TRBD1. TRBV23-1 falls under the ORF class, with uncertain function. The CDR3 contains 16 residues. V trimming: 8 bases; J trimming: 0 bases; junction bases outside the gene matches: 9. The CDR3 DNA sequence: TGCGCCAGCTCCCAGACAGGGGACCTAGCCAAAAACATTCAGTACTTC. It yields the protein CASSQTGDLAKNIQYF.

The CDR3 here is CASSPLGMNTGELFF. The CDR3 DNA follows: TGTGCCAGCAGCCCTCTAGGAATGAACACCGGGGAGCTGTTTTTT. The chain joins TRBV9 to TRBJ2-2, with D hard to call. V was pared by 4 bases and J by 1 base, with 11 bases between. CDR3 length: 15 residues. The germline V gene has CDR1 SGDLS and CDR2 YYNGEE.

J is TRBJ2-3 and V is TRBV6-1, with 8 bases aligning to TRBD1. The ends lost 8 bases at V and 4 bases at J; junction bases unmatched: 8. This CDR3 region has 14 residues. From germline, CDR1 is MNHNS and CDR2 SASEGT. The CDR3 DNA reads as TGTGCCAGCGAATGGCAGGGGGCCTCAGATACGCAGTATTTT. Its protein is CASEWQGASDTQYF.

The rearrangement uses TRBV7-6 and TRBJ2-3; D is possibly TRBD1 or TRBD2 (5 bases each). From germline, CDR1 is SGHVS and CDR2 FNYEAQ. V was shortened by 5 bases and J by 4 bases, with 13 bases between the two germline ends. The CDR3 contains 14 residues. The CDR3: CASSPPGTPDTQYF. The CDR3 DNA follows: TGTGCCAGCAGCCCTCCGGGGACCCCAGATACGCAGTATTTT.

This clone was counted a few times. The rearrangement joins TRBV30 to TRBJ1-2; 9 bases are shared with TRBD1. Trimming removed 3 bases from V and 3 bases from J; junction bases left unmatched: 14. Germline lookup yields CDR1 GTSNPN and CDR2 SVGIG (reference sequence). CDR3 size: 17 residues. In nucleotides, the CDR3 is TGTGCCTGGAGGACGTGGGACAGGGCATTGGGGGACTATGGCTACACCTTC. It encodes CAWRTWDRALGDYGYTF. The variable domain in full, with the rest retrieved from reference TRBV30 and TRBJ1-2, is SQTIHQWPATLVQPVGSPLSLECTVEGTSNPNLYWYRQAAGRGLQLLFYSVGIGQISSEVPQNLSASRPQDRQFILSSKKLLLSDSGFYLCAWRTWDRALGDYGYTFGSGTRLTVV.

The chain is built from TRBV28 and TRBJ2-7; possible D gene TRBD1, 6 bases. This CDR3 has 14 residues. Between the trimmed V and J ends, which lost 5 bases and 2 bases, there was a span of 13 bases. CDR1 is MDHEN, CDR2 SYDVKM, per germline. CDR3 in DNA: TGTGCCAGCAGTCCCGGGACAATGACCTACGAGCAGTACTTC. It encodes CASSPGTMTYEQYF.

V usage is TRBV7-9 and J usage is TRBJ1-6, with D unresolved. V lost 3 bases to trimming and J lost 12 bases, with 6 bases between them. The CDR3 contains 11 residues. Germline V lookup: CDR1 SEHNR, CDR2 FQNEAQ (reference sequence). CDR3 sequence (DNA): TGTGCCAGCAGCTTGGGAGGACCCCTCCACTTT. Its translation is CASSLGGPLHF.

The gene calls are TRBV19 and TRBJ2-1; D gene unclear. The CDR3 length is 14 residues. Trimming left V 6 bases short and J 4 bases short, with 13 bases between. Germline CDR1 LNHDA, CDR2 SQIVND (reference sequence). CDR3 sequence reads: CASSRTHGYNEQFF. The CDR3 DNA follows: TGTGCCAGTAGCCGAACCCATGGGTACAATGAGCAGTTCTTC.

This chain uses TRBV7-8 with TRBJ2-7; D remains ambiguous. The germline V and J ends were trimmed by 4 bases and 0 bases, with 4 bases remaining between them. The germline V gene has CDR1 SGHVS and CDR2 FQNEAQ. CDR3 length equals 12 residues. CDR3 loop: CASSSTSYEQYF. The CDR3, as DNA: TGTGCCAGCAGCTCTACCTCCTACGAGCAGTACTTC.

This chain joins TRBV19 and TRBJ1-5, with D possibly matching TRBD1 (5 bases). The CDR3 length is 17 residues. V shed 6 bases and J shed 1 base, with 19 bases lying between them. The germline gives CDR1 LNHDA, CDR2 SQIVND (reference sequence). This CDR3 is CASRVSRARLSNQPQHF. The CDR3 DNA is TGTGCCAGTAGGGTTTCCAGGGCGCGGTTAAGCAATCAGCCCCAGCATTTT.

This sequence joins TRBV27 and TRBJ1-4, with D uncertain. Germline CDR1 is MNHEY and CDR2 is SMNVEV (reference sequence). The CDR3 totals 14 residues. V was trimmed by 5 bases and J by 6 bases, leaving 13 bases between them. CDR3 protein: CASSRQGPHEKLFF. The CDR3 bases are TGTGCCAGCAGTCGCCAAGGGCCTCATGAAAAACTGTTTTTT.